Detailed here is one TCR beta chain. V dropped 6 bases and J dropped 7; count of bases not matched to a gene: 11. The CDR3 length is 14 residues. CDR1 and CDR2 from the germline V gene are MNHEY and SMNVEV (reference sequence). This sample stems from a study of blood T cell repertoires in COVID-19. Study-level information: Researchers got acute and convalescent COVID-19 samples from the United States, Italy and Spain.

TCRdb's table, derived via immunoSEQ multiplex PCR, lists solely in-frame clones and lacks some. The table has fewer than 350,000 clones, about 90% seen once. Material for sequencing was peripheral blood. The rearrangement uses TRBV27 and TRBJ1-1; 7 bases map to TRBD1. The sequence was obtained from a woman aged 25 to 45 who had recovered from COVID-19. The CDR3 spells CASRPTGTRFEAFF. CDR3 bases: TGTGCCAGCAGGCCGACAGGGACTAGGTTTGAAGCTTTCTTT.